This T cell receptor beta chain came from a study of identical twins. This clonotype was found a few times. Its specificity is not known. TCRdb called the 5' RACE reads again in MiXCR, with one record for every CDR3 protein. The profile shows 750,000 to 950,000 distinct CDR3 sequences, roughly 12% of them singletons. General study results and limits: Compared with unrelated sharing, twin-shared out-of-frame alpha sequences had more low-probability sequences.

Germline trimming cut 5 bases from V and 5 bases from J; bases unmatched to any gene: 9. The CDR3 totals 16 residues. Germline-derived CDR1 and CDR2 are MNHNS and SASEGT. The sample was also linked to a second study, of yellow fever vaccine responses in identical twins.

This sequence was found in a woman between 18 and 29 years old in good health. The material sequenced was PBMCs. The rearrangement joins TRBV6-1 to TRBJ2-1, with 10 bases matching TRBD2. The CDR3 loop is CASSPLSGRPDNEQFF. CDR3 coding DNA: TGTGCCAGCAGTCCACTTAGCGGGAGGCCAGACAATGAGCAGTTCTTC.